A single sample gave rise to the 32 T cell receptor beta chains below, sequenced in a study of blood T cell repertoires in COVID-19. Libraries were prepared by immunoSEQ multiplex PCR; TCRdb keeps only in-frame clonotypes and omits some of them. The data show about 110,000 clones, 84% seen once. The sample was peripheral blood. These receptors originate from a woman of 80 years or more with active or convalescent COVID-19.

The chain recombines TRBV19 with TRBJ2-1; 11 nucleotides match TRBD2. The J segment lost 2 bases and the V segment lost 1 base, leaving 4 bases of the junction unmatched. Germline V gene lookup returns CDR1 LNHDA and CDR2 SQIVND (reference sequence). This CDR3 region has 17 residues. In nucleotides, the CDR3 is TGTGCCAGTAGTATAGGACGACTAGCGGGAACCTACAATGAGCAGTTCTTC. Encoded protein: CASSIGRLAGTYNEQFF.

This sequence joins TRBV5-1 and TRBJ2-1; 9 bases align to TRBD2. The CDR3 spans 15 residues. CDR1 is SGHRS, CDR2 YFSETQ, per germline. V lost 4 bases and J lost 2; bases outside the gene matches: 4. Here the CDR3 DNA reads TGCGCCAGCAGCCAGATAGCGGGAGCCTACAATGAGCAGTTCTTC. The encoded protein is CASSQIAGAYNEQFF.

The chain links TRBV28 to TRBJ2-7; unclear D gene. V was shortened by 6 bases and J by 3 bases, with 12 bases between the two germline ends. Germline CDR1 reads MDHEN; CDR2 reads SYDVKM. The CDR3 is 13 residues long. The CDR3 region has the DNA TGTGCCAGCAGCCCGGCAGGAAACTACGAGCAGTACTTC. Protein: CASSPAGNYEQYF.

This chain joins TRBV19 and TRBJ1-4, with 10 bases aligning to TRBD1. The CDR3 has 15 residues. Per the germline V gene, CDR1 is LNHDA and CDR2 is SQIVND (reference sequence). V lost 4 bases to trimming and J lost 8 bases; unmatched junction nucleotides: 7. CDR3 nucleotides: TGTGCCAGTAGTACTCCGCCGGGACAGGGGGAAAAACTGTTTTTT. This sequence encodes CASSTPPGQGEKLFF.

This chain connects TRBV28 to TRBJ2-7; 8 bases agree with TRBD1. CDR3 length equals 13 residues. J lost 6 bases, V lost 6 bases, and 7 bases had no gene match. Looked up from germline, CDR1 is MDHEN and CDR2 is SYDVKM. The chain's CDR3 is CASRRAGGAEQYF. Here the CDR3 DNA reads TGTGCCAGCAGGAGGGCAGGGGGCGCCGAGCAGTACTTC.

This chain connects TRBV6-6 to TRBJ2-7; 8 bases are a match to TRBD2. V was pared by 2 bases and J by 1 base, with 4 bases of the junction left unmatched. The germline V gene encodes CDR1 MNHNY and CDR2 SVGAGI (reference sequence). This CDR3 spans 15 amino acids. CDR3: CASSYGASGSYEQYF. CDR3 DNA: TGTGCCAGCAGTTACGGTGCTAGCGGGTCCTACGAGCAGTACTTC.

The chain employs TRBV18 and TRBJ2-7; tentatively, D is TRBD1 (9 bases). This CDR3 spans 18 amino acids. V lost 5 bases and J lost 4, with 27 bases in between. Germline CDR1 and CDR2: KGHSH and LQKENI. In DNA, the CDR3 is TGTGCCAGCTCAGTTACAGGGGGCCCAAGCGGGAGTTTGTACGAGCAGTACTTC. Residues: CASSVTGGPSGSLYEQYF.

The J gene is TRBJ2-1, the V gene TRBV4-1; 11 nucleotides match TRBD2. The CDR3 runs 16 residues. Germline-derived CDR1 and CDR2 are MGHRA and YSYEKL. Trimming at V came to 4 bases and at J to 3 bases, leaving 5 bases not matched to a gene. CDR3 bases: TGCGCCAGCAGCCCCGTGGGGACTAGCGGCTACAATGAGCAGTTCTTC. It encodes CASSPVGTSGYNEQFF.

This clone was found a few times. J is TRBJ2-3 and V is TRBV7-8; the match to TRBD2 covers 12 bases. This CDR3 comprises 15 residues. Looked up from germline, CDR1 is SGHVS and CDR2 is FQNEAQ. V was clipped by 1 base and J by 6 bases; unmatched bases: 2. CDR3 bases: TGTGCCAGCAGCTTAGGCACTAGCGGGGGGGATACGCAGTATTTT. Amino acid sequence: CASSLGTSGGDTQYF.

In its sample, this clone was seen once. The CDR3 nucleotides read TGTGCCAGCAGCCGCGTTGGTCTACCAACGGAGACCCAGTACTTC. The encoded protein is CASSRVGLPTETQYF. The chain carries TRBV6-5 and TRBJ2-5; D ambiguous. The germline V and J ends were trimmed by 6 bases and 5 bases, with 19 bases remaining between them. The CDR3 contains 15 residues. Germline lookup yields CDR1 MNHEY and CDR2 SVGAGI.

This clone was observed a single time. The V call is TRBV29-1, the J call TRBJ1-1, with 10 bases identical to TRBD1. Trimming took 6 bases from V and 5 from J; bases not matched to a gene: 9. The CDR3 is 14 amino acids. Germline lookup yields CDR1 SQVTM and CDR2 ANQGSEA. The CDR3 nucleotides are TGCAGCGTGGGGACAGGGGTCGCGTTTACTGAAGCTTTCTTT. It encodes CSVGTGVAFTEAFF.

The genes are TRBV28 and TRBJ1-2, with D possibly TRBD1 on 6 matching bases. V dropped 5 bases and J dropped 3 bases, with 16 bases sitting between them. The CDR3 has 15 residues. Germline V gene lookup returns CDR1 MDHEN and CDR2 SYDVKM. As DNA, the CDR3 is TGTGCCAGCAGTCCTACAAGAACAGGGTACTATGGCTACACCTTC. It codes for CASSPTRTGYYGYTF.

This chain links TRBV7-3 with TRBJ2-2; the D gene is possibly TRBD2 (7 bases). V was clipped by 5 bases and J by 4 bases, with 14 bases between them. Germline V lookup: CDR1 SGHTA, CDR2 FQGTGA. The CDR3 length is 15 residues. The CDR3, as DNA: TGTGCCAGCAGCCGTAACAGGGAGGGCACCGGGGAGCTGTTTTTT. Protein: CASSRNREGTGELFF.

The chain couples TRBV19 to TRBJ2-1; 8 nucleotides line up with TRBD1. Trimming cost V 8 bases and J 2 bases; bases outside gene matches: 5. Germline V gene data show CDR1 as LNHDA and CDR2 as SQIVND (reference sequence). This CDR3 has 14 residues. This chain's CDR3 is CASQLDRAYNEQFF. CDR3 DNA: TGTGCCAGTCAGCTGGACAGGGCCTACAATGAGCAGTTCTTC. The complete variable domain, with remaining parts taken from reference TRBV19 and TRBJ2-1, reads DGGITQSPKYLFRKEGQNVTLSCEQNLNHDAMYWYRQDPGQGLRLIYYSQIVNDFQKGDIAEGYSVSREKKESFPLTVTSAQKNPTAFYLCASQLDRAYNEQFFGPGTRLTVL.

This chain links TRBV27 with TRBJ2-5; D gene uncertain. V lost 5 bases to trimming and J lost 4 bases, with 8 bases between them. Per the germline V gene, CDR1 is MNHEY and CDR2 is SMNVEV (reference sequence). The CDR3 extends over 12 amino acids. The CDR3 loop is CASSLYGETQYF. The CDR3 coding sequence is TGTGCCAGCAGTCTCTATGGAGAGACCCAGTACTTC.

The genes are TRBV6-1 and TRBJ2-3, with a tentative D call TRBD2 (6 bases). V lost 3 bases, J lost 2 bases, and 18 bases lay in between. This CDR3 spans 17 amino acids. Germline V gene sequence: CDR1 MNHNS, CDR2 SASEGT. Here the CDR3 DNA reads TGTGCCAGCAGTGAGAGAGTGGGAGGCCAGAACACAGATACGCAGTATTTT. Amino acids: CASSERVGGQNTDTQYF.

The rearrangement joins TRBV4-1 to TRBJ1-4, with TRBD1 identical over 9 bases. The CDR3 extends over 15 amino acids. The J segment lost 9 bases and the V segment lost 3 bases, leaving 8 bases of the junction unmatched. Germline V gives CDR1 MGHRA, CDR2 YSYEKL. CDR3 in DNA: TGCGCCAGCAGCCAGCCCCGGGACAGGGCTCAAAAACTGTTTTTT. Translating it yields CASSQPRDRAQKLFF.

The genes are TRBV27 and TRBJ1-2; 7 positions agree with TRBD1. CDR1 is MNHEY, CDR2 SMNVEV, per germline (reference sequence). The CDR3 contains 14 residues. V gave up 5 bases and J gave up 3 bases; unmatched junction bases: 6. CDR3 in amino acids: CASSVRGMDYGYTF. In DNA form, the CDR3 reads TGTGCCAGCAGTGTCAGGGGGATGGACTATGGCTACACCTTC.

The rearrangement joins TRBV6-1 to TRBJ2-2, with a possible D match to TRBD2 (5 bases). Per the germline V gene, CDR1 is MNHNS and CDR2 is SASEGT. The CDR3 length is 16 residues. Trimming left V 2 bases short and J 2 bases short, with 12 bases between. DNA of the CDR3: TGTGCCAGCAGTGAAATTTCTAGCTCAAACACCGGGGAGCTGTTTTTT. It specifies CASSEISSSNTGELFF.

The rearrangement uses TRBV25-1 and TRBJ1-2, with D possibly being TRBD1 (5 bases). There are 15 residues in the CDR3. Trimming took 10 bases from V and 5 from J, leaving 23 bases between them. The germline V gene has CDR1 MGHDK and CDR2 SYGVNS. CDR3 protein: CATSKGGAVGYGYTF. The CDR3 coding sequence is TGTGCCACCTCGAAAGGTGGGGCAGTAGGTTATGGCTACACCTTC.

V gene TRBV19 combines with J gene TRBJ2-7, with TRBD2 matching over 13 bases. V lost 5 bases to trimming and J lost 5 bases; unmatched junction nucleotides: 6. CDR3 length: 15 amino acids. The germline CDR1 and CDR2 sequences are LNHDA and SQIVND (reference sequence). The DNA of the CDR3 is TGTGCCAGTAGTGTTGGACTAGCGGGAGTCGACGAGCAGTACTTC. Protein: CASSVGLAGVDEQYF. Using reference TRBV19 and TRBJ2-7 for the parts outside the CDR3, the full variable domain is DGGITQSPKYLFRKEGQNVTLSCEQNLNHDAMYWYRQDPGQGLRLIYYSQIVNDFQKGDIAEGYSVSREKKESFPLTVTSAQKNPTAFYLCASSVGLAGVDEQYFGPGTRLTVT.

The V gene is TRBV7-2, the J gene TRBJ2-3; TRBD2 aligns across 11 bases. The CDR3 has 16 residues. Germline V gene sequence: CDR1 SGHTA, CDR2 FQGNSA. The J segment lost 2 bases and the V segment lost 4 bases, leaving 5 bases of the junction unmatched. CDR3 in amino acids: CASSSRLAGITDTQYF. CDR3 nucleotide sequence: TGTGCCAGCAGCTCCAGACTAGCGGGAATCACAGATACGCAGTATTTT.

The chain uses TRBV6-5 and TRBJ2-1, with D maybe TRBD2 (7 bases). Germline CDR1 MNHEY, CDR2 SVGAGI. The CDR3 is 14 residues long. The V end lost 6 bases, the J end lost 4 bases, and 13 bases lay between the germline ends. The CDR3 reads CASREGGGYNEQFF. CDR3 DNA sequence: TGTGCCAGCAGGGAGGGGGGGGGTTACAATGAGCAGTTCTTC.

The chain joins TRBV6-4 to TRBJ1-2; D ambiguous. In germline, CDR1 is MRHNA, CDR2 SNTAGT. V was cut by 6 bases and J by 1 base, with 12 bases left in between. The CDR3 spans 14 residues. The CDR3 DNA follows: TGTGCCAGCAGACCCTACGAGGGTAACTATGGCTACACCTTC. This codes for CASRPYEGNYGYTF.

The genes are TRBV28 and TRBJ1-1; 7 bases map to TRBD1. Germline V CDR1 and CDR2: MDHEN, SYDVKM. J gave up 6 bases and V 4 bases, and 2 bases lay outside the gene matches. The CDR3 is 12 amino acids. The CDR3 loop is CASSSTGPEAFF. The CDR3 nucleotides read TGTGCCAGCAGTTCGACAGGGCCTGAAGCTTTCTTT. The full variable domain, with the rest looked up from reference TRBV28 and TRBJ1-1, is DVKVTQSSRYLVKRTGEKVFLECVQDMDHENMFWYRQDPGLGLRLIYFSYDVKMKEKGDIPEGYSVSREKKERFSLILESASTNQTSMYLCASSSTGPEAFFGQGTRLTVV.

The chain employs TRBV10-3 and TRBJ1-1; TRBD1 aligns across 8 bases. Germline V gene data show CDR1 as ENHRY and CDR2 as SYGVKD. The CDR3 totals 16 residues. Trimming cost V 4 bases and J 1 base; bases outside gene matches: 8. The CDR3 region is CAISGQGRGPNTEAFF. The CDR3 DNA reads TGTGCCATCAGTGGTCAGGGCAGGGGGCCGAACACTGAAGCTTTCTTT.

The CDR3 DNA reads TGTGCCAGCAGCGTAGGGACAGGGAACACCGGGGAGCTGTTTTTT. It codes for CASSVGTGNTGELFF. The J gene is TRBJ2-2, the V gene TRBV9, with TRBD1 identical over 7 bases. The CDR3 spans 15 residues. The trim removed 0 bases at V and 1 base at J, leaving 0 bases unmatched. Per germline, CDR1 SGDLS and CDR2 YYNGEE.

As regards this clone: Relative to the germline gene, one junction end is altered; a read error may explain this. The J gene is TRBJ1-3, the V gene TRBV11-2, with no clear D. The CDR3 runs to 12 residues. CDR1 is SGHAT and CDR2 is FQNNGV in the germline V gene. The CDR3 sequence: CASSRPGNTIYF. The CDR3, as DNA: TGTGCCAGCAGCCGCCCTGGCAACACCATATATTTT.

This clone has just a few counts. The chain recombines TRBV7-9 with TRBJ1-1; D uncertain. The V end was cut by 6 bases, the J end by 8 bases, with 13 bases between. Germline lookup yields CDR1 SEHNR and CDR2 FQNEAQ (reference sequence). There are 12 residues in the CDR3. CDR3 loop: CASSPLGREAFF. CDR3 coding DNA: TGTGCCAGCAGTCCCTTAGGGAGGGAAGCTTTCTTT.

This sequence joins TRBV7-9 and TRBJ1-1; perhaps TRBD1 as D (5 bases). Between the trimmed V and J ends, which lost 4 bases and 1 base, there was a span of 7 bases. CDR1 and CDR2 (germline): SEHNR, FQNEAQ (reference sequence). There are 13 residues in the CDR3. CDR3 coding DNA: TGTGCCAGCAGCTCAACAGGGAACACTGAAGCTTTCTTT. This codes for CASSSTGNTEAFF.

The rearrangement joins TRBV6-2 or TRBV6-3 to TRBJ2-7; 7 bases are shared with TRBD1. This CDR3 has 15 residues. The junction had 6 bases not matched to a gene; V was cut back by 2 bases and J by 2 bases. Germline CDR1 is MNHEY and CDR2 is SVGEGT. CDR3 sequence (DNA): TGTGCCAGCAGTTACCAACAGGGGCTCCCCTACGAGCAGTACTTC. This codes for CASSYQQGLPYEQYF.

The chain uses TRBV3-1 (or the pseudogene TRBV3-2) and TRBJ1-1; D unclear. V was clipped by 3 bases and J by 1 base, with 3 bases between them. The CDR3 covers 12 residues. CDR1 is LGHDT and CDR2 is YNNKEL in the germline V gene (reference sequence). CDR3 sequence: CASSQANTEAFF. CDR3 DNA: TGTGCCAGCAGCCAGGCGAACACTGAAGCTTTCTTT.